This T cell receptor beta chain emerged from a study of cytomegalovirus exposure and HLA in healthy donors. Study-wide points: Reportedly, cytomegalovirus status was diagnosed with high sensitivity and specificity. The finding came from a later analysis; first-cohort TCR clusters tended to co-occur in the 95 to 150 validation repertoires. Whilst most TCR sequences proved rare, a subset of public TCRs occurred across many donors.

Note on this clone: Its antigen is unidentified.

The protocol was immunoSEQ multiplex PCR, while the TCRdb copy is restricted to in-frame clones and leaves out a portion. Among around 120,000 clones listed, 70% to 90% were seen once. Trimming took 2 bases from V and 8 from J; bases not matched to a gene: 7. Germline assignment: CDR1 MDHEN and CDR2 SYDVKM. The CDR3 totals 14 residues. V is TRBV28 and J is TRBJ1-2; 8 positions agree with TRBD1. Sequenced input: PBMCs. The receptor's source is a woman between 18 and 29 years old in good health and CMV-seropositive. For the CDR3, the DNA is TGTGCCAGCAGTTTAGAGGCAGGGGGCCGGGGCTACACCTTC. This sequence encodes CASSLEAGGRGYTF.